The clone carrying this TCR beta chain occurred once. TCRdb processed the RT-PCR reads anew with MiXCR; each CDR3 protein has one entry. The sample holds around 150,000 distinct CDR3 sequences; over 30% are singletons and the top ten take 40% to 55%. This specimen belongs to a study of patients and donors after allogeneic stem cell transplantation. The CDR3 covers 11 residues. The V gene lost 6 bases and the J gene lost 8 bases, with 8 bases spanning the gap. The sample was blood, either unsorted or a sorted T cell fraction (not recorded which). The chain has TRBV12-3 or TRBV12-4 and TRBJ2-1; the D call may be TRBD1 or TRBD2 (5 bases each). This receptor was obtained from a human donor who was either an allogeneic HSCT recipient or a stem cell or donor lymphocyte infusion donor (not recorded which). It is not recorded whose cells these are; they may come from a transplant donor. The DNA for the CDR3 is TGTGCCAGCAGGCTGGGGGATGAGCAGTTCTTC. It encodes CASRLGDEQFF.